The 13 T cell receptor beta chains reported below all come from one sample, sequenced in a study of blood T cell repertoires in COVID-19. Assay used: immunoSEQ multiplex PCR; TCRdb lists only in-frame clones, some missing. The sample shows 150,000 to 200,000 clones, 85% to 90% of them seen only once. The sequencing sample was made of peripheral blood. These receptors were collected from a man between 18 and 35 years old with acute or convalescent COVID-19.

The chain is built from TRBV5-1 and TRBJ2-1, with D perhaps TRBD1 (6 bases). V was trimmed by 2 bases and J by 5 bases, leaving 8 bases between them. The germline CDR1 and CDR2 sequences are SGHRS and YFSETQ. The CDR3 runs to 13 residues. CDR3 sequence (DNA): TGCGCCAGCAGCTTCCGACAGGACAATGAGCAGTTCTTC. Its translation is CASSFRQDNEQFF.

This chain uses TRBV30 with TRBJ1-1; weak D call: TRBD1 (5 bases). The CDR3 has 14 residues. In germline, CDR1 is GTSNPN, CDR2 SVGIG (reference sequence). Trimming took off 5 bases at V and 3 bases at J, with 16 bases between the two ends. The CDR3 bases are TGTGCCTGGTATGGCGGGGGTCCCGACACTGAAGCTTTCTTT. This encodes CAWYGGGPDTEAFF.

This chain's CDR3 is CASMTRLAGLNTGELFF. The CDR3 DNA reads as TGTGCCAGCATGACTCGACTAGCGGGCCTGAACACCGGGGAGCTGTTTTTT. The V call is TRBV28, the J call TRBJ2-2; TRBD2 matches 10 bases. Germline CDR1 and CDR2: MDHEN and SYDVKM. V shed 7 bases and J 1 base; nucleotides not matched to a gene: 9. The CDR3 has 17 residues.

The chain uses TRBV6-5 and TRBJ2-3; TRBD1 agrees at 9 bases. Germline lookup yields CDR1 MNHEY and CDR2 SVGAGI. Trimming at V came to 7 bases and at J to 6 bases, leaving 8 bases not matched to a gene. This CDR3 is built from 14 residues. The CDR3 sequence: CASTRTGVGDTQYF. The CDR3 nucleotides read TGTGCCAGCACGAGGACAGGGGTTGGTGATACGCAGTATTTT.

The chain uses TRBV29-1 and TRBJ2-5, with 10 bases identical to TRBD2. The CDR3 length is 12 residues. Trimming took 4 bases from V and 7 from J; bases not matched to a gene: 3. Germline V gene sequence: CDR1 SQVTM, CDR2 ANQGSEA. This CDR3 is CSVGLAGVTQYF. The CDR3 nucleotides read TGCAGCGTTGGGCTAGCGGGAGTGACCCAGTACTTC.

The CDR3 region is CASSLRQGRALGVGGYTF. As DNA, the CDR3 is TGTGCCAGCAGCCTCCGACAGGGGCGGGCCTTGGGAGTGGGTGGCTACACCTTC. The genes are TRBV2 and TRBJ1-2; 8 bases match TRBD1. CDR3 length: 18 residues. Germline V lookup: CDR1 SNHLY, CDR2 FYNNEI. Trimming at V came to 6 bases and at J to 7 bases, leaving 22 bases not matched to a gene.

Remarks on this clone: The same CDR3 can be traced to other DNA sequences in this sample. The V and J genes are TRBV19 and TRBJ1-1; D is unclear. CDR1 is LNHDA, CDR2 SQIVND, per germline (reference sequence). The CDR3 is 13 amino acids. The V end was cut by 1 base, the J end by 4 bases, with 7 bases between. The chain's CDR3 is CASSIAGFTEAFF. Written as DNA, the CDR3 is TGTGCCAGTAGTATAGCGGGGTTCACTGAAGCTTTCTTT.

CDR3 sequence reads: CATSRGQGNDGYTF. In nucleotides, the CDR3 is TGTGCCACCAGCAGAGGCCAGGGAAACGATGGCTACACCTTC. The rearrangement uses TRBV15 and TRBJ1-2, with D possibly being TRBD1 (5 bases). V lost 1 base and J 6 bases, leaving 12 bases between the germline ends. CDR1 and CDR2 (germline): LNHNV, YYDKDF (reference sequence). The CDR3 consists of 14 residues.

The chain couples TRBV30 to TRBJ2-7; 7 bases are shared with TRBD1. This CDR3 is built from 13 residues. Germline V lookup: CDR1 GTSNPN, CDR2 SVGIG (reference sequence). Trimming cost V 1 base and J 5 bases; bases outside gene matches: 5. CDR3 DNA: TGTGCCTGGAGTGGCACAGGGGTCGACGAGCAGTACTTC. Residues: CAWSGTGVDEQYF.

The chain carries TRBV6-5 and TRBJ1-1; D remains ambiguous. The V gene lost 4 bases and the J gene lost 1 base, with 4 bases spanning the gap. The CDR3 has 12 amino acids. Germline lookup yields CDR1 MNHEY and CDR2 SVGAGI. The CDR3 protein is CASSSRNTEAFF. The CDR3 bases are TGTGCCAGCAGTTCCCGGAACACTGAAGCTTTCTTT.

The chain has TRBV19 and TRBJ1-2, with 7 bases fitting TRBD1. The CDR3 has 15 residues. CDR1 is LNHDA and CDR2 is SQIVND in the germline V gene (reference sequence). V shed 5 bases and J 4 bases; nucleotides not matched to a gene: 10. CDR3 DNA: TGTGCCAGTAGTCGCGTGGAGAGGGGGCTCTATGGCTACACCTTC. Protein product: CASSRVERGLYGYTF.

This chain links TRBV18 with TRBJ1-5; TRBD1 agrees at 7 bases. Germline V gives CDR1 KGHSH, CDR2 LQKENI. The J segment lost 5 bases and the V segment lost 3 bases, leaving 13 bases of the junction unmatched. There are 17 residues in the CDR3. In nucleotides, the CDR3 is TGTGCCAGCTCACCGGTTCGAGGGGGCATAGGGGATCAGCCCCAGCATTTT. It is translated as CASSPVRGGIGDQPQHF.

The chain uses TRBV4-2 and TRBJ1-1; TRBD1 matches 7 bases. V dropped 2 bases and J dropped 0; count of bases not matched to a gene: 15. CDR3 length: 19 amino acids. CDR1 is LGHNA, CDR2 YNFKEQ, per germline. The CDR3 DNA sequence: TGTGCCAGCAGCCAACCGGTTGGCTTGCAGGGGGGTCTGAACACTGAAGCTTTCTTT. This sequence encodes CASSQPVGLQGGLNTEAFF.